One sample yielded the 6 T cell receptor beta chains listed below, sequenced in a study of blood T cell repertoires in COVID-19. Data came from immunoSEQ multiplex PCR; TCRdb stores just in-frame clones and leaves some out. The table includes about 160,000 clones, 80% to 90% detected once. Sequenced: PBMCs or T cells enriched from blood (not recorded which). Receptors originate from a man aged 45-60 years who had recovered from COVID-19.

The CDR3 DNA follows: TGTGCCAAAGGGGAGGGGGGGCTGGAACAAGAGACCCAGTACTTC. It yields the protein CAKGEGGLEQETQYF. V usage is TRBV6-4 and J usage is TRBJ2-5; D possibly corresponds to TRBD2 (7 bases). Trimming removed 10 bases from V and 2 bases from J, with 20 bases in between. Germline-derived CDR1 and CDR2 are MRHNA and SNTAGT. The CDR3 sequence is 15 residues long.

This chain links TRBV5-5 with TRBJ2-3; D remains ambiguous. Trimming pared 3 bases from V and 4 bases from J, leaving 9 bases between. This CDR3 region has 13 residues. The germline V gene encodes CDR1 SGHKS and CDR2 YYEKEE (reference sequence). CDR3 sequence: CASSSEAADTQYF. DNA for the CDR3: TGTGCCAGCAGCTCTGAGGCCGCAGATACGCAGTATTTT.

This chain's CDR3 is CASSLQGAGGPIREQFF. For the CDR3, the DNA is TGTGCCAGCAGCTTACAAGGAGCGGGGGGGCCCATCCGTGAGCAGTTCTTC. V and J are TRBV7-3 and TRBJ2-1; the match to TRBD2 covers 10 bases. There are 17 residues in the CDR3. V shed 2 bases, J shed 9 bases, and the junction held 13 bases outside the gene matches. Germline V gene data show CDR1 as SGHTA and CDR2 as FQGTGA.

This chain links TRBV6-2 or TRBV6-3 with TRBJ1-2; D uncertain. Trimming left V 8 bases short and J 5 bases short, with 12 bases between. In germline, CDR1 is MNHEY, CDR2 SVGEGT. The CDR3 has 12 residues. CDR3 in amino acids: CASGPTFYGYTF. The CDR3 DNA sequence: TGTGCCAGCGGCCCCACATTTTATGGCTACACCTTC.

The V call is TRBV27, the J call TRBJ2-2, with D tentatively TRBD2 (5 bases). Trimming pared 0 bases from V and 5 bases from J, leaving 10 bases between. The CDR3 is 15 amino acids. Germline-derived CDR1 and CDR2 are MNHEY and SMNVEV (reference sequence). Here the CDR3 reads CASSLSRLSTGELFF. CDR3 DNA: TGTGCCAGCAGTTTATCGAGACTATCGACCGGGGAGCTGTTTTTT.

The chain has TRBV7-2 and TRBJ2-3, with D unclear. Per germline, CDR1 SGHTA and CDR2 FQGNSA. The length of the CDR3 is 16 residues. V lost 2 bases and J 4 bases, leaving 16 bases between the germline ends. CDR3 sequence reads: CASSLYAELGPDTQYF. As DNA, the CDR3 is TGTGCCAGCAGCTTATACGCCGAACTGGGCCCAGATACGCAGTATTTT.